This T cell receptor (beta chain) was sequenced during a study of T cells in localized non-small cell lung cancer. The CDR3 totals 14 residues. Trimming cost V 2 bases and J 5 bases; bases outside gene matches: 6. The germline gives CDR1 MNHEY, CDR2 SVGAGI. Sequencing used immunoSEQ multiplex PCR; TCRdb keeps in-frame clones, though not all of them. The sample records some 37,000 clones, around nine tenths being singletons. The clonotype originates from a man aged 18 to 49 with stage I lung adenocarcinoma. This chain links TRBV6-5 with TRBJ2-7; 7 nucleotides align to TRBD2. The sequences come from peripheral blood, collected before any cancer treatment. CDR3 in DNA: TGTGCCAGCAGTTACCAGCTCGGGGGGAACGAGCAGTACTTC. It codes for CASSYQLGGNEQYF.